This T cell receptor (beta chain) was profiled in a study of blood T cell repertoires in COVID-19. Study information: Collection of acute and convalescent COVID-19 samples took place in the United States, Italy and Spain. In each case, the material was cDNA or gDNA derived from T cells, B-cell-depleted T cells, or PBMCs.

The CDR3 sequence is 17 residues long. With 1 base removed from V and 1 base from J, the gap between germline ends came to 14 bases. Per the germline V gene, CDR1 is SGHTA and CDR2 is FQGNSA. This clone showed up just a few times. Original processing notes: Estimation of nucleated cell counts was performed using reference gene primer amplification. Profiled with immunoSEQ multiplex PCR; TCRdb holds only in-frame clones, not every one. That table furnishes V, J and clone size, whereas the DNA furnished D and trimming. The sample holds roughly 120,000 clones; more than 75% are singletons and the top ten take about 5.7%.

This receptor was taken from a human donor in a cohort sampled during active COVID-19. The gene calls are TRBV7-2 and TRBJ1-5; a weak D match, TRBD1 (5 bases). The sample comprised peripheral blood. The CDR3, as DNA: TGTGCCAGCAGCTTAGGTCAGGGAGGTGGCAGCAATCAGCCCCAGCATTTT. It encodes CASSLGQGGGSNQPQHF.